These T cell receptor beta chains were read from a single sample in a study of blood T cell repertoires in COVID-19. Method: immunoSEQ multiplex PCR; TCRdb's copy keeps in-frame clones and lacks some. Here the sample spans some 310,000 clones, roughly 91% being singletons. The material sequenced was peripheral blood. All receptors come from a man between 50 and 59 years old with active or convalescent COVID-19. The CDR3 runs from the conserved cysteine through the conserved F or W. Fields, in order: CDR3 DNA, CDR3 protein, CDR3 length, V gene, D gene, J gene, clone size. A D gene is named only where the DNA matches it firmly. Not all rows give a size; the values are once, few, many and, for expanded clones, a class.

TGTGCCAGCAGCGTAGCTTCTGGGCAGTCCTACGAGCAGTACTTC CASSVASGQSYEQYF 15 TRBV9 NA TRBJ2-7 once
TGTGCCAGCAGCCAAGGCCCGGCTAGCACGCAGTATTTT CASSQGPASTQYF 13 TRBV4-2 NA TRBJ2-3 NA
TGTGCCAGCAGTTACGGCACCCTGAACACTGAAGCTTTCTTT CASSYGTLNTEAFF 14 TRBV6-2/TRBV6-3 NA TRBJ1-1 NA
TGTGCCAGCAGTCTCAGGACAGTCCACACTGAAGCTTTCTTT CASSLRTVHTEAFF 14 TRBV27 NA TRBJ1-1 once
TGTGCCAGCAGCCCGGACAAGAACACTGAAGCTTTCTTT CASSPDKNTEAFF 13 TRBV5-4 NA TRBJ1-1 NA
TGTGCCAGCAACCCTAGCGGGGACGGGGATACGCAGTATTTT CASNPSGDGDTQYF 14 TRBV7-2 TRBD2 TRBJ2-3 few
TGTGCCATCAGCCGATCTAGCGTTAGCTCCTACGAGCAGTACTTC CAISRSSVSSYEQYF 15 TRBV10-3 NA TRBJ2-7 NA
TGTGCCATCAGTGAGAAGAGGGACGAGCAGTACTTC CAISEKRDEQYF 12 TRBV10-3 NA TRBJ2-7 NA
TGTGCCAGCAGCCTGACTAGGGAGAACACTGAAGCTTTCTTT CASSLTRENTEAFF 14 TRBV9 NA TRBJ1-1 once
TGTGCCAGCAGCAAGTTAGCGGAGACCCAGTACTTC CASSKLAETQYF 12 TRBV11-2 NA TRBJ2-5 NA
TGTGCCAGCAGCCTGCTTGCGGACTCCTACAATGAGCAGTTCTTC CASSLLADSYNEQFF 15 TRBV14 NA TRBJ2-1 NA
TGCGCCAGCAGCCAAATTACCGGGACAGCTCATGGAAACACCATATATTTT CASSQITGTAHGNTIYF 17 TRBV4-1 TRBD1 TRBJ1-3 NA
TGTGCCTGGATTTCGTTCGCTGAAGCTTTCTTT CAWISFAEAFF 11 TRBV30 NA TRBJ1-1 NA
TGTGCCAGCAGTGCACAGGGGATGACTAATGAAAAACTGTTTTTT CASSAQGMTNEKLFF 15 TRBV28 TRBD1 TRBJ1-4 NA
TGTGCCAGTAGTCCCTCGGCAGGGAACACTGAAGCTTTCTTT CASSPSAGNTEAFF 14 TRBV19 NA TRBJ1-1 NA
TGTGCCATCAGTGAGCCATTGGGAAACACCATATATTTT CAISEPLGNTIYF 13 TRBV10-3 NA TRBJ1-3 NA
TGCGCCAGCAGCCAAGTATTTCAGGGCAATGAGCAGTTCTTC CASSQVFQGNEQFF 14 TRBV4-1 NA TRBJ2-1 NA
TGTGCCAGCAGCGCCACAGGGAATGAGCAGTTCTTC CASSATGNEQFF 12 TRBV9 NA TRBJ2-1 NA
TGTGCCAGCAATCGACAGGGGCAACTATATAATTCACCCCTCCACTTT CASNRQGQLYNSPLHF 16 TRBV28 TRBD1 TRBJ1-6 NA
TGTGCCAGCAGCCAGCAGACAGGGAGCGGCTACACCTTC CASSQQTGSGYTF 13 TRBV14 TRBD1 TRBJ1-2 NA
TGTGCCACCAGTGAGGCAGCGGGAAGGTCCCCAGAGACCCAGTACTTC CATSEAAGRSPETQYF 16 TRBV24-1 TRBD2 TRBJ2-5 NA
TGTGCCAGTAATAGCGGGGGAAAGACTGAAGCTTTCTTT CASNSGGKTEAFF 13 TRBV19 NA TRBJ1-1 NA
TGTGCCAGCTCACCAACGGCAGGGAGGGAGACCCAGTACTTC CASSPTAGRETQYF 14 TRBV18 NA TRBJ2-5 NA
TGTGCCAGCAGCCCTGAGGGGGCGGCGAACACTGAAGCTTTCTTT CASSPEGAANTEAFF 15 TRBV9 TRBD1 TRBJ1-1 NA
TGTGCCAGCAGCGCTTTCTCAGGGGGCTACGAGCAGTACTTC CASSAFSGGYEQYF 14 TRBV9 TRBD1 TRBJ2-7 NA
TGTGCCACCAGTGATTCGACAGGGGTTTATACAGATACGCAGTATTTT CATSDSTGVYTDTQYF 16 TRBV24-1 TRBD1 TRBJ2-3 NA
TGTGCCTGGAGGGAGACAGGGTATGCTAATGAAAAACTGTTTTTT CAWRETGYANEKLFF 15 TRBV30 TRBD1 TRBJ1-4 NA
TGTGCCAGCAGCGTCGACTTCACAGGGTATGGCTACACCTTC CASSVDFTGYGYTF 14 TRBV9 NA TRBJ1-2 NA
TGTGCCAGCAGCCCAAGCGGTAGCGGGGGGGCCGGAGAGACCCAGTACTTC CASSPSGSGGAGETQYF 17 TRBV7-2 TRBD2 TRBJ2-5 NA
TGTGCCAGCAGCCTAACTCGGGAGACCCAGTACTTC CASSLTRETQYF 12 TRBV7-9 NA TRBJ2-5 NA
TGTGCCAGCAGCCAGGGGGGGGCCAGCGATGAGCAGTTCTTC CASSQGGASDEQFF 14 TRBV3-1/TRBV3-2 NA TRBJ2-1 NA
TGCGCCAGCAGCCTGAGCGGGAGATCGCGCGAGCAGTACTTC CASSLSGRSREQYF 14 TRBV5-1 TRBD2 TRBJ2-7 few
TGTGCCAGCAGCTTGGGACAGCCGGGGGAAGGCTACACCTTC CASSLGQPGEGYTF 14 TRBV7-9 TRBD1 TRBJ1-2 NA
TGTGCCAGCAGCCCGCGCCTCGCAACTAATGAAAAACTGTTTTTT CASSPRLATNEKLFF 15 TRBV21-1 NA TRBJ1-4 once
TGTGCCAGCAGTTATATCGGGAGCGAGCAGTACTTC CASSYIGSEQYF 12 TRBV6-5 NA TRBJ2-7 NA
TGTGCCACCAGTGGGGCTAGCGGGGCACGTATCACAGATACGCAGTATTTT CATSGASGARITDTQYF 17 TRBV24-1 TRBD2 TRBJ2-3 NA
TGTGCCAGCTCATCCTATAACCGGGACAGCGAGGAAGCTTTCTTT CASSSYNRDSEEAFF 15 TRBV18 TRBD1 TRBJ1-1 NA
TGCGCCAGCAGCAGTGGGACAGCTTCCAACTATGGCTACACCTTC CASSSGTASNYGYTF 15 TRBV5-1 TRBD1 TRBJ1-2 NA
TGTGCCAGCAGAGGAGGGCCAGGTACCAGCTATGGCTACACCTTC CASRGGPGTSYGYTF 15 TRBV5-5 NA TRBJ1-2 NA
TGTGCCAGCAGCCAGCGACGGGACTCTGGAAACACCATATATTTT CASSQRRDSGNTIYF 15 TRBV3-1/TRBV3-2 NA TRBJ1-3 NA
TGTGCCAGCAGGACCGACAGGGAAGAGACCCAGTACTTC CASRTDREETQYF 13 TRBV12-3/TRBV12-4 TRBD1 TRBJ2-5 NA
TGTGCCAGCAGCTCCCGGGGGGAGCTGTTTTTT CASSSRGELFF 11 TRBV13 NA TRBJ2-2 NA
TGTGCCAGTAGTACCCGGACAGGGGGGACCGAAAAACTGTTTTTT CASSTRTGGTEKLFF 15 TRBV19 TRBD1 TRBJ1-4 NA
TGCGCCAGCAGCCAAGATCGGGGACAGGGCTACGAGCAGTACTTC CASSQDRGQGYEQYF 15 TRBV4-3 TRBD1 TRBJ2-7 NA
TGTGCCAGCAGCTTGGCCCCAGGGTTGCTGAACTATGGCTACACCTTC CASSLAPGLLNYGYTF 16 TRBV5-4 NA TRBJ1-2 NA
TGCAGCGTTGCGAGTGATAGCAATCAGCCCCAGCATTTT CSVASDSNQPQHF 13 TRBV29-1 NA TRBJ1-5 once
TGTGCCAGCAGACCCCCAGGGTCCGCATCCTACGAGCAGTACTTC CASRPPGSASYEQYF 15 TRBV28 NA TRBJ2-7 NA
TGTGCCAGCAGCCAAGTACAGCGGCTGAACACTGAAGCTTTCTTT CASSQVQRLNTEAFF 15 TRBV3-1/TRBV3-2 NA TRBJ1-1 NA
TGTGCCAGCAGCCCCGGGCCCAGGGGCCGTTCACCCCTCCACTTT CASSPGPRGRSPLHF 15 TRBV7-3 NA TRBJ1-6 NA
TGTGCCTGGAGTGCTGGGGCGGTCCTCTCCTACGAGCAGTACTTC CAWSAGAVLSYEQYF 15 TRBV30 NA TRBJ2-7 NA
TGTGCCAGCAGTGAAGCCCCAACTAGCACAGATACGCAGTATTTT CASSEAPTSTDTQYF 15 TRBV2 NA TRBJ2-3 NA
TGTGCCAGCAGCTTCTACGACGAGCAGTACTTC CASSFYDEQYF 11 TRBV7-2 NA TRBJ2-7 NA
TGTGCCACCAGTGTGATACTAGCGGGGACAGATACGCAGTATTTT CATSVILAGTDTQYF 15 TRBV24-1 TRBD2 TRBJ2-3 NA
TGTGCCAGCAGGGGGACATCCGACTCCTTC CASRGTSDSF 10 TRBV12-3/TRBV12-4 NA TRBJ1-2 NA
TGTGCCAGCAGCCCGACAGGGCTGTCGAACACCGGGGAGCTGTTTTTT CASSPTGLSNTGELFF 16 TRBV5-6 TRBD1 TRBJ2-2 NA
TGTGCCAGCAGCTTCCTAAGGAGCTCCTACGAGCAGTACTTC CASSFLRSSYEQYF 14 TRBV7-2 NA TRBJ2-7 few